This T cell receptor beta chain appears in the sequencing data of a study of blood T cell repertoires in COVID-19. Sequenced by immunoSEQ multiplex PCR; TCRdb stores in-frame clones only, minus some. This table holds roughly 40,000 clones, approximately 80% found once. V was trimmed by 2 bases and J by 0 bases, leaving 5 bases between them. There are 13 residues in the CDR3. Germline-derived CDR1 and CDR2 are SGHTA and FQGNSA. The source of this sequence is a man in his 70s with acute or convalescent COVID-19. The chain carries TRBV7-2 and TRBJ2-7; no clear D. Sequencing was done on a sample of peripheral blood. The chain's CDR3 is CASSLIASYEQYF. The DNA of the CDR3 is TGTGCCAGCAGCTTAATAGCCTCCTACGAGCAGTACTTC.